These 8 T cell receptor beta chains were sequenced from one sample in a study of T cell responses to AZD1222 COVID-19 vaccine. This table comes from immunoSEQ multiplex PCR, and its TCRdb copy is limited to in-frame clones, with some not included. The sample yields 65,000 to 70,000 clones, about 80% seen once. The starting material was peripheral blood, obtained 28 days after the second AZD1222 dose. The origin of the receptors is an adult who received the AZD1222 COVID-19 vaccine.

This clone appeared a few times. The genes are TRBV28 and TRBJ2-2; D call uncertain. Germline CDR1 reads MDHEN; CDR2 reads SYDVKM. The CDR3 runs to 13 residues. The V gene lost 0 bases and the J gene lost 7 bases, with 6 bases spanning the gap. The CDR3 DNA sequence: TGTGCCAGCAGTTTATGGGGCATCGGGGAGCTGTTTTTT. This gives the protein CASSLWGIGELFF.

The chain uses TRBV18 and TRBJ2-7; the D is unclear. The germline V and J ends were trimmed by 5 bases and 0 bases, with 14 bases remaining between them. CDR3 length: 15 amino acids. Germline V gene lookup returns CDR1 KGHSH and CDR2 LQKENI. CDR3 sequence reads: CASSGSGPSSYEQYF. DNA of the CDR3: TGTGCCAGCTCAGGGTCAGGCCCTAGCTCCTACGAGCAGTACTTC.

The CDR3 reads CASSLQRGANTGELFF. CDR3 sequence (DNA): TGTGCCAGCAGTCTTCAGCGGGGGGCGAACACCGGGGAGCTGTTTTTT. The chain couples TRBV5-4 to TRBJ2-2, with 9 bases fitting TRBD2. J was trimmed by 0 bases and V by 5 bases; bases with no gene match: 5. The length of the CDR3 is 16 residues. Per germline, CDR1 SGHNT and CDR2 YYREEE (reference sequence).

V is TRBV7-2 and J is TRBJ2-1; D unclear. The CDR3 is made up of 13 amino acids. The germline V gene encodes CDR1 SGHTA and CDR2 FQGNSA. The V and J ends lost 0 bases and 6 bases respectively, with 6 bases between them. The CDR3 nucleotides read TGTGCCAGCAGCTTAGCTTCCCTCAATGAGCAGTTCTTC. It codes for CASSLASLNEQFF.

This clone was picked up one time. This chain connects TRBV12-1 to TRBJ1-4. TRBV12-1 is a listed pseudogene. The CDR3 runs to 13 residues. The CDR3 sequence is CASRLHYDEKLFF. The CDR3 DNA reads TGTGCCAGCCGCCTGCATTACGATGAAAAACTGTTTTTT.

The chain employs TRBV4-1 and TRBJ1-5, with D unresolved. CDR1 and CDR2 (germline): MGHRA, YSYEKL. Trimming removed 0 bases at V and 4 bases at J, with 7 bases between. The CDR3 runs 14 residues. The CDR3 bases are TGCGCCAGCAGCCAAGAGCCTGATAATCAGCCCCAGCATTTT. Translated, it gives CASSQEPDNQPQHF.

The gene calls are TRBV4-2 and TRBJ2-3; no definite D call. The ends were cut back, 4 bases at V and 0 bases at J, with 11 bases in the middle. This CDR3 contains 15 residues. CDR1 and CDR2 (germline): LGHNA, YNFKEQ. CDR3 sequence (DNA): TGTGCCAGCAGCCCCCAGGCCGAAAGCACAGATACGCAGTATTTT. It encodes CASSPQAESTDTQYF.

V gene TRBV29-1 combines with J gene TRBJ1-1; no reliable D call. V lost 7 bases to trimming and J lost 8 bases, with 5 bases between them. CDR1 is SQVTM, CDR2 ANQGSEA, per germline. The CDR3 spans 8 residues. CDR3: CSGDEAFF. The CDR3, as DNA: TGCAGCGGAGACGAAGCTTTCTTT. Based on the CDR3 plus reference TRBV29-1 and TRBJ1-1, the full variable domain is SAVISQKPSRDICQRGTSLTIQCQVDSQVTMMFWYRQQPGQSLTLIATANQGSEATYESGFVIDKFPISRPNLTFSTLTVSNMSPEDSSIYLCSGDEAFFGQGTRLTVV.